This T cell receptor beta chain was profiled in a study of blood T cell repertoires in COVID-19. Study context: Acute and convalescent COVID-19 specimens originated in the United States, Italy and Spain.

Ages ranged from about 18 to 89 years, with residence in more than 20 US areas. The table came from immunoSEQ multiplex PCR; TCRdb's copy has only in-frame clones and leaves some out. The repertoire includes 200,000 to 300,000 clones, 88% of them detected once, and 2% to 2.5% sits in the top ten. The CDR3 is made up of 15 amino acids. CDR1 MDHEN and CDR2 SYDVKM come from the germline V gene. Trimming took 3 bases from V and 4 from J; bases not matched to a gene: 4. The V and J genes are TRBV28 and TRBJ2-2; 8 positions agree with TRBD1. The origin of this receptor is a woman between 40 and 55 years old with acute COVID-19. The specimen was PBMCs or T cells enriched from blood (not recorded which). CDR3 amino acids: CASSFRTGPTGELFF. Written as DNA, the CDR3 is TGTGCCAGCAGTTTTAGGACAGGGCCCACCGGGGAGCTGTTTTTT.